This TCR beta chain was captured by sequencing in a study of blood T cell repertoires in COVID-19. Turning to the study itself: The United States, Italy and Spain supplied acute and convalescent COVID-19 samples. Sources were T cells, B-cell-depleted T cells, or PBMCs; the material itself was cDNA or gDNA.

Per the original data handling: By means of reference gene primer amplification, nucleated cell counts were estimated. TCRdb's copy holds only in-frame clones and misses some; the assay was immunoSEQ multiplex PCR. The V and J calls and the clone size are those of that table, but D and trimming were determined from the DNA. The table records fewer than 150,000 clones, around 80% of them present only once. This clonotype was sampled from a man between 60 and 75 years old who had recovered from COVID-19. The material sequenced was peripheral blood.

This CDR3 reads CASSLDRFAGNTIYF. CDR3 bases: TGTGCCAGCAGTCTCGACAGGTTTGCTGGAAACACCATATATTTT. This chain uses TRBV28 with TRBJ1-3; tentative D call: TRBD1 (6 bases). Per the germline V gene, CDR1 is MDHEN and CDR2 is SYDVKM. The ends were cut back, 5 bases at V and 2 bases at J, with 13 bases in the middle. The length of the CDR3 is 15 residues.